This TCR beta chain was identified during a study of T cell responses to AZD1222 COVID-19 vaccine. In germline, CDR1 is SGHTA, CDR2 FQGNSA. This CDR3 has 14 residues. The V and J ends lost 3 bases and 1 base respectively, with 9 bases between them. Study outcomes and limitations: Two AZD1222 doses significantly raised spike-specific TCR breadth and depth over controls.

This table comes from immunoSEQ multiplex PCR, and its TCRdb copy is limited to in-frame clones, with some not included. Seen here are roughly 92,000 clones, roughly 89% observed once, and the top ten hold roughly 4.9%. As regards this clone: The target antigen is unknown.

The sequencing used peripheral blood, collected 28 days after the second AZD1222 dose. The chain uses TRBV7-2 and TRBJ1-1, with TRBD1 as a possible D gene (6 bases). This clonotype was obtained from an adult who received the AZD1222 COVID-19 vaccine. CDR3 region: CASSFQGRNTEAFF. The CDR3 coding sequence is TGTGCCAGCAGCTTCCAGGGGAGGAACACTGAAGCTTTCTTT.